What follows are 10 T cell receptor beta chains derived from one specimen sequenced in a study of cytomegalovirus exposure and HLA in healthy donors. Method: immunoSEQ multiplex PCR; TCRdb's copy keeps in-frame clones and lacks some. The sample has just under 150,000 clones, 80% to 90% seen once; the top ten hold 4.5%. The sample consisted of PBMCs. These receptors were obtained from a man between 18 and 29 years old in good health and CMV-seropositive.

This chain connects TRBV6-1 to TRBJ1-1, with D possibly being TRBD1 (6 bases). V was trimmed by 6 bases and J by 2 bases, leaving 16 bases between them. Germline values: CDR1 MNHNS, CDR2 SASEGT. The CDR3 loop spans 15 amino acids. The CDR3 region is CASRDQGRENTEAFF. CDR3 sequence (DNA): TGTGCCAGCAGGGACCAGGGGCGTGAAAACACTGAAGCTTTCTTT.

The genes are TRBV11-2 and TRBJ2-7, with a possible D match to TRBD2 (6 bases). Trimming removed 5 bases at V and 6 bases at J, with 29 bases between. The CDR3 sequence is 18 residues long. From germline, CDR1 is SGHAT and CDR2 FQNNGV. CDR3 protein: CASSPREKGRSFNAEQYF. The CDR3 DNA follows: TGTGCCAGCAGCCCCCGGGAGAAGGGTCGCAGTTTTAATGCCGAGCAGTACTTC. The variable domain in full, completed from reference TRBV11-2 and TRBJ2-7, reads EAGVAQSPRYKIIEKRQSVAFWCNPISGHATLYWYQQILGQGPKLLIQFQNNGVVDDSQLPKDRFSAERLKGVDSTLKIQPAKLEDSAVYLCASSPREKGRSFNAEQYFGPGTRLTVT.

The rearrangement joins TRBV9 to TRBJ2-5, with D maybe TRBD2 (6 bases). The germline gives CDR1 SGDLS, CDR2 YYNGEE. The CDR3 loop spans 14 amino acids. V was shortened by 0 bases and J by 4 bases, with 10 bases between the two germline ends. CDR3 region: CASSVDPAGETQYF. The CDR3 DNA reads as TGTGCCAGCAGCGTAGACCCAGCGGGAGAGACCCAGTACTTC.

This clone came up a few times. The chain combines TRBV6-4 with TRBJ2-2; 10 bases are shared with TRBD2. The ends lost 2 bases at V and 7 bases at J; junction bases unmatched: 1. Germline-derived CDR1 and CDR2 are MRHNA and SNTAGT. The CDR3 length is 14 residues. The CDR3 DNA reads as TGTGCCAGCAGTGACCTAGCGGGAGTCGGGGAGCTGTTTTTT. This encodes CASSDLAGVGELFF.

The CDR3, as DNA: TGTGCCAGCGAGGGGGCCGAAGGCTACGAGCAGTACTTC. Encoded protein: CASEGAEGYEQYF. V and J are TRBV2 and TRBJ2-7; 7 nucleotides agree with TRBD1. This CDR3 is built from 13 residues. V was clipped by 8 bases and J by 3 bases; unmatched bases: 7. Germline V gene lookup returns CDR1 SNHLY and CDR2 FYNNEI.

This rearrangement joins TRBV6-5 to TRBJ1-1; 7 bases align to TRBD1. Germline lookup yields CDR1 MNHEY and CDR2 SVGAGI. The length of the CDR3 is 15 residues. The V gene end was trimmed by 8 bases and the J gene end by 3 bases; junction bases not matched to a gene: 12. The CDR3 nucleotides are TGTGCCAGCCGTACCGGGACAGTGTCATACACTGAAGCTTTCTTT. This sequence encodes CASRTGTVSYTEAFF.

The gene calls are TRBV2 and TRBJ2-7; weak D call: TRBD1 (6 bases). Germline loops: CDR1 SNHLY, CDR2 FYNNEI. V lost 5 bases and J 0 bases, leaving 11 bases between the germline ends. The CDR3 is made up of 14 amino acids. The CDR3 here is CASSPRTASYEQYF. Written as DNA, the CDR3 is TGTGCCAGCAGTCCCAGGACAGCCTCCTACGAGCAGTACTTC.

This clone was found a few times. The V gene is TRBV7-9, the J gene TRBJ2-3, with D perhaps TRBD1 (6 bases). This CDR3 has 14 amino acids. CDR1 and CDR2 (germline): SEHNR, FQNEAQ (reference sequence). V was pared by 5 bases and J by 2 bases, with 11 bases between. The DNA of the CDR3 is TGTGCCAGCAGCCCCGGGACACCCACAGATACGCAGTATTTT. Translation gives CASSPGTPTDTQYF.

As DNA, the CDR3 is TGTGCCAGCAGTTACCGAAAGAAGGACAGGACCTATGGCTACACCTTC. It specifies CASSYRKKDRTYGYTF. The chain is built from TRBV6-5 and TRBJ1-2; 7 positions agree with TRBD1. The CDR3 has 16 residues. Losses at the gene ends were 2 bases for V and 4 bases for J; bases not matched to a gene: 10. The germline CDR1 and CDR2 sequences are MNHEY and SVGAGI.

This rearrangement joins TRBV5-6 to TRBJ2-3; weak D call: TRBD2 (5 bases). Germline V lookup: CDR1 SGHDT, CDR2 YYEEEE. V was trimmed by 0 bases and J by 0 bases, leaving 5 bases between them. This CDR3 has 14 amino acids. DNA for the CDR3: TGTGCCAGCAGCTTGGGGACTAGCACAGATACGCAGTATTTT. Translated, it gives CASSLGTSTDTQYF.